This T cell receptor beta chain was sequenced during a study of cytomegalovirus exposure and HLA in healthy donors. This clone has only a few counts. Germline V CDR1 and CDR2: SGHNT, YYREEE (reference sequence). The CDR3 consists of 16 residues. V dropped 0 bases and J dropped 0; count of bases not matched to a gene: 0. Use of 60 Vbeta and 13 Jbeta primers characterized the PCR. Repertoires were generated with immunoSEQ multiplex PCR, while TCRdb's copy carries only in-frame clones and drops some. In the table there are under 200,000 clones, about 70% of which are singletons. Sequenced sample: PBMCs. The chain combines TRBV5-4 with TRBJ2-2; 9 bases map to TRBD2. The TCR originated in a woman in her thirties or forties in good health and CMV-seropositive. CDR3 residues: CASSLASGANTGELFF. In nucleotides, the CDR3 is TGTGCCAGCAGCTTGGCTAGCGGGGCGAACACCGGGGAGCTGTTTTTT.